Presented here are 27 T cell receptor beta chains from one specimen sequenced in a study of blood T cell repertoires in COVID-19. The protocol was immunoSEQ multiplex PCR, while the TCRdb copy is restricted to in-frame clones and leaves out a portion. The sample gives roughly 87,000 clones, 89% of which show up once; roughly 5.4% is in the top ten. The sequencing input was peripheral blood. The origin of the receptors is a woman older than 75 with active COVID-19.

The rearrangement uses TRBV9 and TRBJ2-3, with 10 bases that match TRBD2. With 3 bases clipped from V and 10 bases from J, the junction kept 17 bases outside the gene matches. CDR1 SGDLS and CDR2 YYNGEE come from the germline V gene. The CDR3 is 17 residues long. The CDR3 region has the DNA TGTGCCAGCAGCGCCGGAGCGGGAGGGCCACTACCCCATTCGCAGTATTTT. It is translated as CASSAGAGGPLPHSQYF.

The chain employs TRBV7-3 and TRBJ2-1; 11 nucleotides align to TRBD2. Looked up from germline, CDR1 is SGHTA and CDR2 is FQGTGA. Losses at the gene ends were 5 bases for V and 7 bases for J; bases not matched to a gene: 7. CDR3 length: 15 residues. This CDR3 reads CASSQLAGVGNEQFF. The DNA for the CDR3 is TGTGCCAGCAGCCAACTAGCGGGAGTTGGGAATGAGCAGTTCTTC.

The CDR3, as DNA: TGTGCCAGCAGTCCGGGGACTAGCGGGGGACAAGAGACCCAGTACTTC. It codes for CASSPGTSGGQETQYF. This chain connects TRBV5-8 to TRBJ2-5, with TRBD2 matching over 14 bases. CDR1 and CDR2 from the germline V gene are SGHTS and YDEGEE. The V gene end was trimmed by 5 bases and the J gene end by 2 bases; junction bases not matched to a gene: 5. The CDR3 has 16 residues.

V gene TRBV29-1 combines with J gene TRBJ2-3; D unclear. The germline V gene encodes CDR1 SQVTM and CDR2 ANQGSEA. V was cut by 4 bases and J by 3 bases, with 14 bases left in between. The CDR3 consists of 14 residues. In nucleotides, the CDR3 is TGCAGCGTTGGGTACCGGGTTGGGACAGATACGCAGTATTTT. It specifies CSVGYRVGTDTQYF.

The V gene is TRBV10-3, the J gene TRBJ2-3; D gene unclear. The V gene lost 2 bases and the J gene lost 4 bases, with 13 bases spanning the gap. Germline V gene data show CDR1 as ENHRY and CDR2 as SYGVKD. CDR3 length: 15 residues. The CDR3 loop reads CAISETQTAADTQYF. CDR3 sequence (DNA): TGTGCCATCAGTGAGACCCAAACGGCGGCAGATACGCAGTATTTT.

This clone appeared a few times. The V and J genes are TRBV29-1 and TRBJ1-5; a weak D match, TRBD1 (6 bases). V dropped 5 bases and J dropped 3 bases, with 11 bases sitting between them. In germline, CDR1 is SQVTM, CDR2 ANQGSEA. The CDR3 runs 13 residues. The CDR3 DNA reads as TGCAGCGTTTCTACAGGGCACAATCAGCCCCAGCATTTT. It yields the protein CSVSTGHNQPQHF.

This clone was observed a single time. This chain connects TRBV7-9 to TRBJ2-3, with D perhaps TRBD2 (6 bases). Germline-derived CDR1 and CDR2 are SEHNR and FQNEAQ (reference sequence). Trimming shortened V by 2 bases and J by 2 bases, and 11 bases separated the two germline ends. There are 15 residues in the CDR3. This chain's CDR3 is CASSLNSGDTDTQYF. CDR3 in DNA: TGTGCCAGCAGCTTAAATAGCGGAGACACAGATACGCAGTATTTT.

V gene TRBV7-2 combines with J gene TRBJ2-3; D is unresolved. This CDR3 has 13 amino acids. Per the germline V gene, CDR1 is SGHTA and CDR2 is FQGNSA. V lost 0 bases and J lost 3, with 4 bases in between. The CDR3 loop reads CASSLARTDTQYF. In DNA, the CDR3 is TGTGCCAGCAGCTTAGCGCGAACAGATACGCAGTATTTT.

The chain employs TRBV9 and TRBJ2-1, with TRBD2 identical over 8 bases. This CDR3 region has 14 residues. CDR1 is SGDLS and CDR2 is YYNGEE in the germline V gene. Losses at the gene ends were 0 bases for V and 7 bases for J; bases not matched to a gene: 3. The CDR3 region has the DNA TGTGCCAGCAGCGTAGTCGGCGGGAGGAATGAGCAGTTCTTC. The encoded protein is CASSVVGGRNEQFF.

The rearrangement joins TRBV9 to TRBJ2-7, with a possible D match to TRBD1 (6 bases). Germline assignment: CDR1 SGDLS and CDR2 YYNGEE. The CDR3 runs 15 residues. The V end was cut by 4 bases, the J end by 2 bases, with 16 bases between. CDR3 loop: CASSSGHYSTYEQYF. The CDR3 DNA reads TGTGCCAGCAGCTCGGGACACTATTCTACCTACGAGCAGTACTTC.

This chain connects TRBV6-5 to TRBJ1-2; 8 bases agree with TRBD1. V lost 4 bases to trimming and J lost 4 bases; unmatched junction nucleotides: 5. Germline V CDR1 and CDR2: MNHEY, SVGAGI. The CDR3 spans 14 residues. The CDR3 sequence is CASSSVDRGYGYTF. The CDR3 nucleotides read TGTGCCAGCAGTTCCGTAGACAGGGGCTATGGCTACACCTTC.

The rearrangement uses TRBV6-4 and TRBJ2-1, with 7 positions matching TRBD2. Losses at the gene ends were 6 bases for V and 9 bases for J; bases not matched to a gene: 8. The CDR3 contains 13 residues. Per the germline V gene, CDR1 is MRHNA and CDR2 is SNTAGT. The CDR3 nucleotides are TGTGCCAGCAGCAGGTCTAGGGAGGGTGAGCAGTTCTTC. Translation: CASSRSREGEQFF.

This chain connects TRBV28 to TRBJ2-7; 7 nucleotides align to TRBD2. CDR3 length equals 14 residues. V lost 5 bases and J lost 6; bases outside the gene matches: 10. Germline CDR1 MDHEN, CDR2 SYDVKM. DNA for the CDR3: TGTGCCAGCAGTCCTCAGCGGGAAGTTGGCGAGCAGTACTTC. The encoded protein is CASSPQREVGEQYF. Full variable domain (missing parts from reference TRBV28 and TRBJ2-7): DVKVTQSSRYLVKRTGEKVFLECVQDMDHENMFWYRQDPGLGLRLIYFSYDVKMKEKGDIPEGYSVSREKKERFSLILESASTNQTSMYLCASSPQREVGEQYFGPGTRLTVT.

V is TRBV5-1 and J is TRBJ1-1; no clear D gene. The CDR3 length is 14 residues. V dropped 0 bases and J dropped 1 base, with 7 bases sitting between them. The V gene's germline CDR1 is SGHRS and CDR2 YFSETQ. CDR3 region: CASSLGNKNTEAFF. CDR3 bases: TGCGCCAGCAGCTTGGGAAACAAGAACACTGAAGCTTTCTTT.

J is TRBJ2-7 and V is TRBV28; 7 nucleotides match TRBD2. This CDR3 region has 13 residues. Germline assignment: CDR1 MDHEN and CDR2 SYDVKM. V shed 6 bases and J 5 bases; nucleotides not matched to a gene: 7. The CDR3: CASRTGGFDEQYF. DNA for the CDR3: TGTGCCAGCAGAACGGGGGGTTTCGACGAGCAGTACTTC. Using reference TRBV28 and TRBJ2-7 for the parts outside the CDR3, the full variable domain is DVKVTQSSRYLVKRTGEKVFLECVQDMDHENMFWYRQDPGLGLRLIYFSYDVKMKEKGDIPEGYSVSREKKERFSLILESASTNQTSMYLCASRTGGFDEQYFGPGTRLTVT.

The chain has TRBV2 and TRBJ2-3, with 11 bases identical to TRBD2. The germline V gene has CDR1 SNHLY and CDR2 FYNNEI. J gave up 8 bases and V 0 bases, and 4 bases lay outside the gene matches. The CDR3 length is 15 residues. The CDR3 bases are TGTGCCAGCAGTGAAGCCACTAGCGGGAGCCGTACGCAGTATTTT. Translation: CASSEATSGSRTQYF.

The chain carries TRBV6-6 and TRBJ1-5; D is possibly TRBD1 (5 bases). CDR1 is MNHNY and CDR2 is SVGAGI in the germline V gene (reference sequence). The CDR3 totals 14 residues. V was pared by 6 bases and J by 1 base, with 10 bases between. Written as DNA, the CDR3 is TGTGCCAGCAGGCAGGGTTCGAGCAATCAGCCCCAGCATTTT. This gives the protein CASRQGSSNQPQHF.

This chain links TRBV28 with TRBJ2-1; 8 bases line up with TRBD2. V lost 5 bases and J lost 0; bases outside the gene matches: 9. CDR1 and CDR2 from the germline V gene are MDHEN and SYDVKM. This CDR3 contains 17 residues. The CDR3 region is CASSRITGTSSYNEQFF. The CDR3 DNA is TGTGCCAGCAGTCGAATCACCGGGACTAGCTCCTACAATGAGCAGTTCTTC.

This chain links TRBV7-3 with TRBJ2-2, with a possible D match to TRBD1 (5 bases). V shed 2 bases and J shed 3 bases, with 10 bases lying between them. The CDR3 length is 15 residues. Germline-derived CDR1 and CDR2 are SGHTA and FQGTGA. The CDR3 coding sequence is TGTGCCAGCAGCTTATTTGGGGCCCACACCGGGGAGCTGTTTTTT. Translating it yields CASSLFGAHTGELFF.

J is TRBJ2-3 and V is TRBV7-9; perhaps TRBD1 as D (5 bases). The V and J ends lost 5 bases and 0 bases respectively, with 12 bases between them. CDR1 SEHNR and CDR2 FQNEAQ come from the germline V gene (reference sequence). The length of the CDR3 is 15 residues. CDR3 DNA sequence: TGTGCCAGCAGCATGCCCTCAGGGAGCACAGATACGCAGTATTTT. Its translation: CASSMPSGSTDTQYF.

The CDR3 nucleotides read TGTGCCAGCAGCCAAGAATGGGACAGCCGGGGGTATGGTGAGCAGTTCTTC. Translating it yields CASSQEWDSRGYGEQFF. This chain links TRBV3-1 (or the pseudogene TRBV3-2) with TRBJ2-1; possibly TRBD1 for D (7 bases). Germline assignment: CDR1 LGHDT and CDR2 YNNKEL (reference sequence). Trimming pared 0 bases from V and 9 bases from J, leaving 21 bases between. The CDR3 has 17 residues.

The chain joins TRBV6-2 or TRBV6-3 to TRBJ1-6, with 11 nucleotides matching TRBD1. CDR3 length equals 15 residues. Germline CDR1 MNHEY, CDR2 SVGEGT. Trimming at V came to 4 bases and at J to 10 bases, leaving 6 bases not matched to a gene. This CDR3 is CASSLDGTGGSPLHF. In DNA, the CDR3 is TGTGCCAGCAGTTTGGATGGGACAGGGGGGTCACCCCTCCACTTT.

The chain combines TRBV7-2 with TRBJ2-7; 7 positions match TRBD1. V dropped 3 bases and J dropped 3; count of bases not matched to a gene: 5. The length of the CDR3 is 14 residues. Germline V lookup: CDR1 SGHTA, CDR2 FQGNSA. CDR3 region: CASSFQGVLYEQYF. Here the CDR3 DNA reads TGTGCCAGCAGCTTTCAGGGGGTCCTCTACGAGCAGTACTTC.

The chain couples TRBV9 to TRBJ2-3, with 15 bases aligning to TRBD2. The J segment lost 8 bases and the V segment lost 4 bases, leaving 5 bases of the junction unmatched. The CDR3 contains 15 residues. Germline CDR1 reads SGDLS; CDR2 reads YYNGEE. CDR3 DNA: TGTGCCAGCAGCCCTGGACTAGCGGGAGGGGCTACGCAGTATTTT. Amino acid sequence: CASSPGLAGGATQYF.

The chain links TRBV7-2 to TRBJ2-5; the D is unclear. CDR1 is SGHTA, CDR2 FQGNSA, per germline. V was clipped by 5 bases and J by 2 bases, with 27 bases between them. The CDR3 contains 19 residues. As DNA, the CDR3 is TGTGCCAGCAGCGAATCCCGTTTGGAGACGCGGCAAACACAAGAGACCCAGTACTTC. Its translation: CASSESRLETRQTQETQYF. Full variable domain (rest looked up from reference TRBV7-2 and TRBJ2-5): GAGVSQSPSNKVTEKGKDVELRCDPISGHTALYWYRQSLGQGLEFLIYFQGNSAPDKSGLPSDRFSAERTGGSVSTLTIQRTQQEDSAVYLCASSESRLETRQTQETQYFGPGTRLLVL.

V is TRBV7-9 and J is TRBJ2-1; 12 bases agree with TRBD2. The CDR3 covers 16 residues. In germline, CDR1 is SEHNR, CDR2 FQNEAQ (reference sequence). V lost 5 bases, J lost 4 bases, and 6 bases stayed unmatched. CDR3 sequence: CASSRLTSGGYNEQFF. In DNA, the CDR3 is TGTGCCAGCAGCCGGTTGACTAGCGGGGGATACAATGAGCAGTTCTTC.

The V and J genes are TRBV5-5 and TRBJ2-1, with 9 bases identical to TRBD2. CDR1 SGHKS and CDR2 YYEKEE come from the germline V gene (reference sequence). This CDR3 has 17 residues. With V trimmed by 3 bases and J by 6 bases, 13 bases remained unmatched. As DNA, the CDR3 is TGTGCCAGCAGCTGGCTGCTAGCGGGATCGACACCCAATGAGCAGTTCTTC. Translation gives CASSWLLAGSTPNEQFF.